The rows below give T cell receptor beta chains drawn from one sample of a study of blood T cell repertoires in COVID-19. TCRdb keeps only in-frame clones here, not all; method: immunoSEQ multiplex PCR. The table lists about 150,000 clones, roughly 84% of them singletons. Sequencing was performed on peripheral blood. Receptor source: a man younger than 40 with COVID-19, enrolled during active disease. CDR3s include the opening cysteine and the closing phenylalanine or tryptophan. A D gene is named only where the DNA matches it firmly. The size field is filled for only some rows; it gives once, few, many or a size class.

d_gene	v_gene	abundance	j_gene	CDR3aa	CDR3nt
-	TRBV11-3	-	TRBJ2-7	CASSSQGSYEQYF	TGTGCCAGCAGCTCGCAGGGCTCCTACGAGCAGTACTTC
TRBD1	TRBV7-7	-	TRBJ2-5	CASSRRTGPETQYF	TGTGCTAGCAGCAGACGGACAGGGCCAGAGACCCAGTACTTC
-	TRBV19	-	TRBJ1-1	CASSMISGRGNTEAFF	TGTGCCAGTAGTATGATTTCGGGGCGGGGGAACACTGAAGCTTTCTTT
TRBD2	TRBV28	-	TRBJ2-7	CASNSGGAGDPYEQYF	TGTGCCAGCAATTCTGGGGGAGCGGGAGATCCCTACGAGCAGTACTTC
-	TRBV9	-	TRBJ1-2	CASSPTGTWGDYGYTF	TGTGCCAGCAGCCCAACCGGGACTTGGGGGGACTATGGCTACACCTTC
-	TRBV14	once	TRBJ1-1	CASSPWTENTEAFF	TGTGCCAGCAGCCCGTGGACAGAGAACACTGAAGCTTTCTTT
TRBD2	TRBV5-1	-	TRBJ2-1	CASSLTAGGSYNEQFF	TGCGCCAGCAGCTTGACAGCGGGAGGCTCCTACAATGAGCAGTTCTTC
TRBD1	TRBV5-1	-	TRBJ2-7	CASSLAMTGGAAYEQYF	TGCGCCAGCAGCTTGGCCATGACAGGGGGCGCCGCCTACGAGCAGTACTTC
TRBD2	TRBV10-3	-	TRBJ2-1	CAITQAGGNEQFF	TGTGCCATCACCCAAGCGGGAGGTAATGAGCAGTTCTTC
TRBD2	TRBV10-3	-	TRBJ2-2	CAIRAERETGELFF	TGTGCCATCCGGGCCGAGCGGGAGACCGGGGAGCTGTTTTTT
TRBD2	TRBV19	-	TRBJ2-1	CASSILLAGVAEQFF	TGTGCCAGTAGTATATTGCTAGCGGGAGTCGCTGAGCAGTTCTTC
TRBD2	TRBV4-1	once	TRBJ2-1	CASSHLRGGPSGRANEQFF	TGCGCCAGCAGCCACCTTCGCGGGGGCCCGAGCGGGAGGGCTAATGAGCAGTTCTTC
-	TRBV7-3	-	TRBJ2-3	CASSPLGSLGTDTQYF	TGTGCCAGCAGCCCCTTAGGGAGCCTGGGCACAGATACGCAGTATTTT
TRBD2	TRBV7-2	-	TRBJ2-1	CASSPGLGSNEQFF	TGTGCCAGCAGCCCGGGACTAGGGAGCAATGAGCAGTTCTTC
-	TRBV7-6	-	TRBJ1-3	CASSHPRGKGNTIYF	TGTGCCAGCAGCCACCCCAGGGGTAAAGGAAACACCATATATTTT
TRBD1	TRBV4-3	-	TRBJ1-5	CASSLDRGNQPQHF	TGCGCCAGCAGTCTAGACAGGGGCAATCAGCCCCAGCATTTT
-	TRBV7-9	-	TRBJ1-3	CASSLAGDISSGNTIYF	TGTGCCAGCAGCTTAGCCGGAGATATTAGCTCTGGAAACACCATATATTTT
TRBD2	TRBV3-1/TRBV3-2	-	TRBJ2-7	CASSPLAGGPDEQYF	TGTGCCAGCAGCCCACTAGCGGGAGGGCCGGACGAGCAGTACTTC
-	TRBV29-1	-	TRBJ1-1	CSVGLGDQNTEAFF	TGCAGCGTTGGCTTGGGCGACCAGAACACTGAAGCTTTCTTT
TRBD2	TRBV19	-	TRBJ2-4	CASTYCKGRESAKNIQYF	TGTGCCAGTACCTATTGTAAGGGGCGGGAGTCAGCCAAAAACATTCAGTACTTC
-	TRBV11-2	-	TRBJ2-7	CASSLLGAEQYF	TGTGCCAGCAGCCTCCTTGGGGCCGAGCAGTACTTC
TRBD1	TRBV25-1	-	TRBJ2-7	CASSEPGQGMREQYF	TGTGCCAGCAGTGAACCGGGACAGGGGATGCGCGAGCAGTACTTC
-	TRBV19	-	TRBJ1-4	CASRDSSTNEKLFF	TGTGCCAGTAGGGACAGCTCAACTAATGAAAAACTGTTTTTT
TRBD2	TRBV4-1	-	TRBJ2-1	CASSQVTGGRVYNEQFF	TGCGCCAGCAGCCAAGTAACCGGCGGGAGGGTGTACAATGAGCAGTTCTTC
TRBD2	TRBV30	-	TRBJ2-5	CAWSVRTSGTETQYF	TGTGCCTGGAGTGTACGGACTAGCGGGACGGAGACCCAGTACTTC
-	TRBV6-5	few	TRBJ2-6	CASGEGFSGANVLTF	TGTGCCAGCGGAGAGGGTTTCTCTGGGGCCAACGTCCTGACTTTC
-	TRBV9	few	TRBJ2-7	CASSVSGNIGEQYF	TGTGCCAGCAGCGTATCCGGGAACATAGGCGAGCAGTACTTC
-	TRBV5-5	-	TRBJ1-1	CASSLSQRDTEAFF	TGTGCCAGCAGCTTGTCTCAAAGAGACACTGAAGCTTTCTTT
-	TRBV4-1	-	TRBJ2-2	CASSQGNRGGTGELFF	TGCGCCAGCAGCCAAGGGAACAGGGGGGGAACCGGGGAGCTGTTTTTT
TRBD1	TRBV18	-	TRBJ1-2	CASSTGDRGGYGYTF	TGTGCCAGCTCAACGGGGGACAGGGGAGGTTATGGCTACACCTTC
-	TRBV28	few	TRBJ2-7	CASRQDSGSLMEQYF	TGTGCCAGCAGGCAGGACAGTGGTTCGCTTATGGAGCAGTACTTC